These 29 T cell receptor beta chains share one sample of origin, sequenced in a study of T cell changes during pregnancy in multiple sclerosis. Some clones are missing from TCRdb's copy, which holds only in-frame ones; the method was immunoSEQ multiplex PCR. This sample yields tens of thousands of clones, of which approximately 90% are seen a single time; more than 7% belongs to the top ten. The specimen was CD8+ T cells from peripheral blood mononuclear cells, collected before pregnancy. The receptor source for this set is a female donor with multiple sclerosis, enrolled in a pregnancy study.

The chain is built from TRBV6-6 and TRBJ2-1; 9 bases align to TRBD1. V trimming: 6 bases; J trimming: 5 bases; junction bases outside the gene matches: 11. From germline, CDR1 is MNHNY and CDR2 SVGAGI (reference sequence). CDR3 length equals 16 residues. CDR3 amino acids: CASSPFRTGANNEQFF. The DNA of the CDR3 is TGTGCCAGCAGCCCGTTCCGGACAGGGGCCAACAATGAGCAGTTCTTC.

For this clone: Just one base apart from a much larger clone, this may be a read error. The gene calls are TRBV6-4 and TRBJ2-3; 14 bases agree with TRBD2. Germline values: CDR1 MRHNA, CDR2 SNTAGT. The CDR3 runs to 15 residues. Unmatched junction bases numbered 1, after V lost 4 bases and J lost 4 bases. CDR3 loop: CASSGLAGGPDTQYF. DNA of the CDR3: TGTGCCAGCAGTGGACTAGCGGGGGGGCCAGATACGCAGTATTTT.

V is TRBV18 and J is TRBJ2-5, with D perhaps matching TRBD2 (5 bases). V was trimmed by 2 bases and J by 5 bases, leaving 15 bases between them. The germline CDR1 and CDR2 sequences are KGHSH and LQKENI. This CDR3 has 15 amino acids. CDR3 residues: CASSPDIGGPETQYF. CDR3 DNA sequence: TGTGCCAGCTCACCAGACATAGGAGGCCCGGAGACCCAGTACTTC. The full variable domain, in which reference TRBV18 and TRBJ2-5 provide the parts outside the CDR3, is NAGVMQNPRHLVRRRGQEARLRCSPMKGHSHVYWYRQLPEEGLKFMVYLQKENIIDESGMPKERFSAEFPKEGPSILRIQQVVRGDSAAYFCASSPDIGGPETQYFGPGTRLLVL.

This clone was detected only once. This chain connects TRBV28 to TRBJ1-1; 8 bases map to TRBD1. The CDR3 has 17 residues. Germline loops: CDR1 MDHEN, CDR2 SYDVKM. J was trimmed by 0 bases and V by 6 bases; bases with no gene match: 12. The CDR3 here is CASSLGQGGNVNTEAFF. The CDR3 nucleotides read TGTGCCAGCAGCCTCGGACAGGGTGGGAATGTGAACACTGAAGCTTTCTTT.

By proportion, this clone is medium-sized. The chain uses TRBV6-4 and TRBJ2-2; no reliable D call. This CDR3 is built from 16 residues. Germline assignment: CDR1 MRHNA and CDR2 SNTAGT. Trimming removed 0 bases at V and 5 bases at J, with 13 bases between. The CDR3 coding sequence is TGTGCCAGCAGTGACTCGAGAGGTAGCCTTACCGGGGAGCTGTTTTTT. Its protein is CASSDSRGSLTGELFF.

A word on this clone: Other DNA sequences of this sample code for an identical CDR3. The chain joins TRBV6-5 to TRBJ1-6, with D possibly matching TRBD1 (5 bases). Germline assignment: CDR1 MNHEY and CDR2 SVGAGI. The CDR3 runs 16 residues. V shed 2 bases and J shed 10 bases, with 18 bases lying between them. CDR3 region: CASSYGDSGLSSPLHF. The DNA of the CDR3 is TGTGCCAGCAGTTACGGTGACAGCGGGTTATCCTCACCCCTCCACTTT.

The chain employs TRBV13 and TRBJ1-1; no clear D gene. The germline gives CDR1 PRHDT, CDR2 FYEKMQ (reference sequence). The CDR3 runs to 13 residues. V lost 4 bases, J lost 0 bases, and 6 bases lay in between. Here the CDR3 DNA reads TGTGCCAGCAGCTCGGAGGTGAACACTGAAGCTTTCTTT. Protein: CASSSEVNTEAFF.

This chain uses TRBV6-1 with TRBJ2-7; D may be TRBD2 (6 bases). Germline-derived CDR1 and CDR2 are MNHNS and SASEGT. The germline V and J ends were trimmed by 1 base and 3 bases, with 13 bases remaining between them. This CDR3 is built from 15 residues. The CDR3 spells CASSEVGGTLYEQYF. CDR3 DNA: TGTGCCAGCAGTGAAGTTGGAGGGACCCTCTACGAGCAGTACTTC.

The chain combines TRBV9 with TRBJ2-3; 7 nucleotides line up with TRBD1. CDR3 size: 16 residues. CDR1 and CDR2 from the germline V gene are SGDLS and YYNGEE. The V gene end was trimmed by 3 bases and the J gene end by 2 bases; junction bases not matched to a gene: 9. The DNA for the CDR3 is TGTGCCAGCAGCGCACGGCCACAGGGGATCACAGATACGCAGTATTTT. Amino acid sequence: CASSARPQGITDTQYF.

This chain joins TRBV12-5 and TRBJ2-1; D is perhaps TRBD1 (5 bases). The germline CDR1 and CDR2 sequences are LGHNT and FRNRAP. CDR3 length: 13 amino acids. Trimming left V 6 bases short and J 9 bases short, with 15 bases between. The CDR3 sequence is CASGPGRDGEQFF. CDR3 in DNA: TGTGCTAGTGGCCCCGGCAGGGATGGTGAGCAGTTCTTC.

The chain employs TRBV2 and TRBJ1-6; 7 bases agree with TRBD1. Per germline, CDR1 SNHLY and CDR2 FYNNEI. The CDR3 length is 19 residues. Losses at the gene ends were 4 bases for V and 4 bases for J; bases not matched to a gene: 16. The CDR3 DNA follows: TGTGCCAGCAGTGTGAGTCGCTATGGGGACAGCCCTTATAATTCACCCCTCCACTTT. Translating it yields CASSVSRYGDSPYNSPLHF.

This sequence joins TRBV27 and TRBJ2-1; TRBD2 matches 10 bases. Germline V gene sequence: CDR1 MNHEY, CDR2 SMNVEV (reference sequence). This CDR3 is 16 amino acids long. Losses at the gene ends were 6 bases for V and 7 bases for J; bases not matched to a gene: 12. The CDR3 DNA is TGTGCCAGCAGCGATGAAGCGGGAGGGCCTAGGAATGAGCAGTTCTTC. This translates into CASSDEAGGPRNEQFF.

In DNA, the CDR3 is TGCGCCAGCAGTGGGGCAGGAGACACAGATACGCAGTATTTT. This gives the protein CASSGAGDTDTQYF. V usage is TRBV4-3 and J usage is TRBJ2-3; a weak D match, TRBD1 (5 bases). V lost 6 bases, J lost 2 bases, and 12 bases lay in between. Per the germline V gene, CDR1 is LGHNA and CDR2 is YSLEER. The CDR3 is 14 amino acids.

The chain is built from TRBV7-9 and TRBJ2-7; TRBD1 agrees at 7 bases. Per the germline V gene, CDR1 is SEHNR and CDR2 is FQNEAQ (reference sequence). Trimming removed 3 bases from V and 1 base from J; junction bases left unmatched: 6. This CDR3 is 15 amino acids long. CDR3 in amino acids: CASSFGTADSYEQYF. CDR3 nucleotide sequence: TGTGCCAGCAGCTTCGGGACAGCTGATTCCTACGAGCAGTACTTC.

This sequence joins TRBV19 and TRBJ2-1; 7 bases map to TRBD2. The CDR3 is 15 residues long. V lost 6 bases to trimming and J lost 4 bases; unmatched junction nucleotides: 9. Germline V gives CDR1 LNHDA, CDR2 SQIVND (reference sequence). The CDR3 coding sequence is TGTGCCAGTAGCATGGGAGGGGCTAGGTACAATGAGCAGTTCTTC. Its protein product is CASSMGGARYNEQFF.

This clone appeared a few times. The chain employs TRBV4-1 and TRBJ2-7; TRBD2 is a possible D gene (6 bases). Trimming removed 4 bases at V and 1 base at J, with 14 bases between. Germline V gives CDR1 MGHRA, CDR2 YSYEKL. CDR3 length: 15 amino acids. The CDR3 DNA reads as TGCGCCAGCAGCCGCGTGGGACTGGGGTCCTACGAGCAGTACTTC. Amino acid sequence: CASSRVGLGSYEQYF.

The chain carries TRBV27 and TRBJ2-7, with 10 bases fitting TRBD1. There are 17 residues in the CDR3. V trimming: 8 bases; J trimming: 1 base; junction bases outside the gene matches: 14. CDR1 is MNHEY, CDR2 SMNVEV, per germline (reference sequence). The CDR3 coding sequence is TGTGCCAGCTCCAACACCTTCCGGGACAGGGGATCCTACGAGCAGTACTTC. This codes for CASSNTFRDRGSYEQYF.

The chain links TRBV9 to TRBJ2-5; 7 nucleotides match TRBD2. Losses at the gene ends were 0 bases for V and 0 bases for J; bases not matched to a gene: 2. The germline CDR1 and CDR2 sequences are SGDLS and YYNGEE. This CDR3 has 15 residues. In nucleotides, the CDR3 is TGTGCCAGCAGCGTAGACGGGGGGTACCAAGAGACCCAGTACTTC. Translated: CASSVDGGYQETQYF.

The chain couples TRBV12-5 to TRBJ1-3; D is undetermined. With 5 bases removed from V and 0 bases from J, the gap between germline ends came to 11 bases. CDR3 length: 15 residues. In germline, CDR1 is LGHNT, CDR2 FRNRAP. The CDR3 DNA sequence: TGTGCTAGTGGTACCGACCAGGACTCTGGAAACACCATATATTTT. It yields the protein CASGTDQDSGNTIYF.

This chain uses TRBV5-5 with TRBJ2-7; 7 bases are shared with TRBD2. CDR1 and CDR2 (germline): SGHKS, YYEKEE (reference sequence). V shed 1 base, J shed 2 bases, and the junction held 6 bases outside the gene matches. The CDR3 has 15 residues. The CDR3 DNA reads TGTGCCAGCAGCTTGAGGTCGGGGGGAACCTACGAGCAGTACTTC. It specifies CASSLRSGGTYEQYF.

This clone appeared a few times. The chain carries TRBV30 and TRBJ1-2, with TRBD1 matching 9 bases. Germline assignment: CDR1 GTSNPN and CDR2 SVGIG (reference sequence). Losses at the gene ends were 5 bases for V and 11 bases for J; bases not matched to a gene: 6. The CDR3 contains 11 residues. The CDR3 loop is CAWGTGLGYTF. CDR3 DNA: TGTGCCTGGGGGACAGGGTTAGGGTACACCTTC. The variable domain in full, with the rest retrieved from reference TRBV30 and TRBJ1-2, is SQTIHQWPATLVQPVGSPLSLECTVEGTSNPNLYWYRQAAGRGLQLLFYSVGIGQISSEVPQNLSASRPQDRQFILSSKKLLLSDSGFYLCAWGTGLGYTFGSGTRLTVV.

The CDR3 here is CASSIAAGHNEQFF. In nucleotides, the CDR3 is TGTGCCAGTAGTATTGCGGCAGGGCACAATGAGCAGTTCTTC. The V gene is TRBV19, the J gene TRBJ2-1, with D tentatively TRBD1 (5 bases). CDR1 LNHDA and CDR2 SQIVND come from the germline V gene (reference sequence). The CDR3 has 14 amino acids. Between the trimmed V and J ends, which lost 3 bases and 5 bases, there was a span of 11 bases.

This chain connects TRBV27 to TRBJ1-2; D gene uncertain. CDR3 size: 14 residues. Germline V gives CDR1 MNHEY, CDR2 SMNVEV (reference sequence). V lost 5 bases, J lost 1 base, and 11 bases lay in between. CDR3 protein: CASSAVAGNYGYTF. DNA of the CDR3: TGTGCCAGCAGTGCGGTGGCGGGTAACTATGGCTACACCTTC.

The rearrangement links TRBV19 to TRBJ2-1; TRBD1 matches 9 bases. V lost 8 bases and J lost 8; bases outside the gene matches: 7. The length of the CDR3 is 13 residues. The V gene's germline CDR1 is LNHDA and CDR2 SQIVND (reference sequence). The DNA of the CDR3 is TGTGCCAGTCGGACAGGGGTATCGGATGAGCAGTTCTTC. This gives the protein CASRTGVSDEQFF.

V is TRBV9 and J is TRBJ2-7; no reliable D call. The CDR3 covers 12 residues. Trimming removed 0 bases from V and 3 bases from J, with 4 bases in between. Germline V gene sequence: CDR1 SGDLS, CDR2 YYNGEE. CDR3 sequence: CASSVDGYEQYF. Here the CDR3 DNA reads TGTGCCAGCAGCGTAGACGGCTACGAGCAGTACTTC. The variable domain in full, completed from reference TRBV9 and TRBJ2-7, reads DSGVTQTPKHLITATGQRVTLRCSPRSGDLSVYWYQQSLDQGLQFLIQYYNGEERAKGNILERFSAQQFPDLHSELNLSSLELGDSALYFCASSVDGYEQYFGPGTRLTVT.

This clone was observed once. This chain links TRBV4-3 with TRBJ2-7; D is possibly TRBD2 (5 bases). Germline loops: CDR1 LGHNA, CDR2 YSLEER. There are 13 residues in the CDR3. V was shortened by 4 bases and J by 0 bases, with 7 bases between the two germline ends. CDR3 loop: CASSPGLSYEQYF. CDR3 bases: TGCGCCAGCAGCCCAGGACTCTCCTACGAGCAGTACTTC.

The chain links TRBV30 to TRBJ2-5; 7 bases agree with TRBD1. The J call is doubtful: the DNA matches TRBJ2-7 better. This CDR3 spans 12 amino acids. Germline V gene lookup returns CDR1 GTSNPN and CDR2 SVGIG (reference sequence). The CDR3 coding sequence is TGTGCCTGGAGTGTTACAGGGGACGAGCAGTACTTC. This gives the protein CAWSVTGDEQYF.

In its sample, this clone was seen once. The rearrangement joins TRBV11-2 to TRBJ2-3; 14 bases line up with TRBD2. CDR3 size: 16 residues. Germline lookup yields CDR1 SGHAT and CDR2 FQNNGV. Trimming cost V 5 bases and J 4 bases; bases outside gene matches: 5. DNA for the CDR3: TGTGCCAGCAGCCTGGGGACTAGCGGGAGCCCAGATACGCAGTATTTT. As protein: CASSLGTSGSPDTQYF.

J is TRBJ2-7 and V is TRBV13, with TRBD1 as a possible D gene (6 bases). Germline V lookup: CDR1 PRHDT, CDR2 FYEKMQ (reference sequence). CDR3 length equals 12 residues. Trimming left V 5 bases short and J 7 bases short, with 12 bases between. CDR3 amino acids: CASSTDRAEQYF. The CDR3 region has the DNA TGTGCCAGCAGCACGGACAGAGCGGAGCAGTACTTC.